This note documents a single T cell receptor (beta chain) sequence. What it binds is not known. This sample stems from a study of siplizumab effects on memory and regulatory T cells. The repertoire was sequenced with immunoSEQ multiplex PCR; TCRdb's copy has only in-frame clones and lacks some. The table has 55,000 to 80,000 clones, roughly 78% seen once; the top ten hold 0.4% to 0.5%. Overall study findings and caveats: Naive T cells apparently outstripped memory cells in diversity and seemed major alloresponse contributors. In siplizumab cultures, the suppressive function of proliferating Tregs remained unconfirmed.

Specimen: memory CD4+ T cells sorted from blood. The TCR sequence derives from a human donor in good health.

CDR3 region: CASSFSGGPYEQYF. The CDR3 nucleotides are TGTGCCAGCAGCTTTAGTGGGGGCCCCTACGAGCAGTACTTC. The chain recombines TRBV9 with TRBJ2-7; a possible D gene is TRBD1 (6 bases). The CDR3 spans 14 residues. Trimming stripped 4 bases from V and 2 bases from J, with 13 bases between. Per the germline V gene, CDR1 is SGDLS and CDR2 is YYNGEE.